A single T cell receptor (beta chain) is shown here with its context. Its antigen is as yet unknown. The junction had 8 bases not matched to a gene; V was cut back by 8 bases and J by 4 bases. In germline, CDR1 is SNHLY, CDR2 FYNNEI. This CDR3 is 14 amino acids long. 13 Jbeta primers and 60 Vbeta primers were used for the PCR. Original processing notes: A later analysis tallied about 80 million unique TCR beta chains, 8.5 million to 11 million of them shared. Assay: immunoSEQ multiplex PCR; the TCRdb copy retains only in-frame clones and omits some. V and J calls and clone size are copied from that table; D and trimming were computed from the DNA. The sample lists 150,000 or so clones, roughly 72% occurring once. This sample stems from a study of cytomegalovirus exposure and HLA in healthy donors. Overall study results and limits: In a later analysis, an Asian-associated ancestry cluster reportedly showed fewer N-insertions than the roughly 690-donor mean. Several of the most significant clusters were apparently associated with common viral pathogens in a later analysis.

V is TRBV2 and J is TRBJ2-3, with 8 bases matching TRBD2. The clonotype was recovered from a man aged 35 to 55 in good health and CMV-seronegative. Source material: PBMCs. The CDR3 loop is CASAPALAADTQYF. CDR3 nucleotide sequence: TGTGCCAGCGCTCCCGCACTAGCGGCAGATACGCAGTATTTT.